Each of the 14 T cell receptor beta chains below was sequenced from the same sample in a study of shared clonotypes between healthy human individuals. Profiling relied on immunoSEQ multiplex PCR, and the TCRdb table lists in-frame clones only, not all of them. The sample lists 2 million to 2.5 million clones, approximately 93% occurring once. Sequences were obtained from naive CD4+ T cells from PBMCs. Subset: CD45RA+ positively selected. These TCRs come from a man aged 18-30 years in good health. Some clones in this sample may be carry-over from other donors' samples.

About this clone itself: Within the sample, other DNA sequences also encode this same CDR3. The chain is built from TRBV29-1 and TRBJ2-3, with 7 bases aligning to TRBD2. This CDR3 is 13 amino acids long. The germline CDR1 and CDR2 sequences are SQVTM and ANQGSEA. V shed 6 bases and J 1 base; nucleotides not matched to a gene: 4. In DNA form, the CDR3 reads TGCAGCGTGCAGCGGGAACGCACAGATACGCAGTATTTT. It codes for CSVQRERTDTQYF.

V usage is TRBV14 and J usage is TRBJ2-1; TRBD2 is a possible D gene (6 bases). Germline assignment: CDR1 SGHDN and CDR2 FVKESK. With 3 bases removed from V and 1 base from J, the gap between germline ends came to 16 bases. The CDR3 totals 17 residues. The CDR3 sequence is CASSQGQRGGSYNEQFF. The DNA of the CDR3 is TGTGCCAGCAGCCAGGGGCAAAGAGGAGGGTCCTACAATGAGCAGTTCTTC.

About this clone itself: Additional DNA sequences in this sample encode the identical CDR3. This chain links TRBV18 with TRBJ2-7; weak D call: TRBD1 (5 bases). Deletions cut 4 bases from V and 1 base from J, with 5 bases between. The CDR3 has 12 residues. The V gene's germline CDR1 is KGHSH and CDR2 LQKENI. The CDR3 reads CASSQGSYEQYF. DNA of the CDR3: TGTGCCAGCTCACAGGGGTCCTACGAGCAGTACTTC. Looking up the rest from reference TRBV18 and TRBJ2-7 gives the full variable domain: NAGVMQNPRHLVRRRGQEARLRCSPMKGHSHVYWYRQLPEEGLKFMVYLQKENIIDESGMPKERFSAEFPKEGPSILRIQQVVRGDSAAYFCASSQGSYEQYFGPGTRLTVT.

V is TRBV7-3 and J is TRBJ2-1, with 8 bases matching TRBD2. This CDR3 region has 15 residues. Germline assignment: CDR1 SGHTA and CDR2 FQGTGA. The V gene end was trimmed by 1 base and the J gene end by 2 bases; junction bases not matched to a gene: 1. CDR3 in amino acids: CASSLMTSAYNEQFF. CDR3 sequence (DNA): TGTGCCAGCAGCTTAATGACTAGCGCCTACAATGAGCAGTTCTTC. Drawing the rest from reference TRBV7-3 and TRBJ2-1, the complete variable domain is GAGVSQTPSNKVTEKGKYVELRCDPISGHTALYWYRQSLGQGPEFLIYFQGTGAADDSGLPNDRFFAVRPEGSVSTLKIQRTERGDSAVYLCASSLMTSAYNEQFFGPGTRLTVL.

The chain uses TRBV29-1 and TRBJ1-1; no clear D. V lost 4 bases and J 4 bases, leaving 10 bases between the germline ends. Germline V gene sequence: CDR1 SQVTM, CDR2 ANQGSEA. This CDR3 is built from 12 residues. DNA for the CDR3: TGCAGCGTTGGAGGTAGTACCACTGAAGCTTTCTTT. This gives the protein CSVGGSTTEAFF. The full variable domain, with the rest looked up from reference TRBV29-1 and TRBJ1-1, is SAVISQKPSRDICQRGTSLTIQCQVDSQVTMMFWYRQQPGQSLTLIATANQGSEATYESGFVIDKFPISRPNLTFSTLTVSNMSPEDSSIYLCSVGGSTTEAFFGQGTRLTVV.

This clone was counted once. CDR3 in DNA: TGTGCCAGCGGAATCACAGATACGCAGTATTTT. Encoded protein: CASGITDTQYF. The V gene is TRBV28, the J gene TRBJ2-3; D is unresolved. This CDR3 has 11 residues. The germline V gene encodes CDR1 MDHEN and CDR2 SYDVKM. Trimming took off 8 bases at V and 2 bases at J, with 5 bases between the two ends.

The V and J genes are TRBV28 and TRBJ2-7; 7 bases line up with TRBD2. The CDR3 runs to 15 residues. Trimming took 8 bases from V and 6 from J; bases not matched to a gene: 16. The V gene's germline CDR1 is MDHEN and CDR2 SYDVKM. Here the CDR3 reads CASSNRGGARGEQYF. The CDR3 coding sequence is TGTGCCAGCTCCAACCGGGGAGGGGCGCGGGGCGAGCAGTACTTC.

The rearrangement links TRBV5-4 to TRBJ2-1, with 12 bases identical to TRBD2. The junction had 3 bases not matched to a gene; V was cut back by 4 bases and J by 4 bases. Germline V lookup: CDR1 SGHNT, CDR2 YYREEE (reference sequence). This CDR3 spans 15 amino acids. The CDR3 DNA reads as TGTGCCAGCAGCATTGGACTAGCGGGATACAATGAGCAGTTCTTC. Translation: CASSIGLAGYNEQFF.

The chain recombines TRBV20-1 with TRBJ2-7; D is unclear. CDR3 length equals 11 residues. Trimming took 6 bases from V and 5 from J, leaving 11 bases between them. Germline V gives CDR1 DFQATT, CDR2 SNEGSKA (reference sequence). The CDR3 loop reads CSAPRANEQYF. The DNA of the CDR3 is TGCAGTGCCCCTCGAGCGAACGAGCAGTACTTC.

Points on this clone: This same CDR3 is encoded by further DNA sequences in the sample. The chain is built from TRBV28 and TRBJ2-7; D is uncertain. V was shortened by 5 bases and J by 3 bases, with 11 bases between the two germline ends. There are 13 residues in the CDR3. Germline values: CDR1 MDHEN, CDR2 SYDVKM. This CDR3 is CASSAPRSYEQYF. In DNA form, the CDR3 reads TGTGCCAGCAGTGCCCCGCGGAGCTACGAGCAGTACTTC. The full variable domain, completed using reference TRBV28 and TRBJ2-7, is DVKVTQSSRYLVKRTGEKVFLECVQDMDHENMFWYRQDPGLGLRLIYFSYDVKMKEKGDIPEGYSVSREKKERFSLILESASTNQTSMYLCASSAPRSYEQYFGPGTRLTVT.

The chain has TRBV5-4 and TRBJ2-7; TRBD1 matches 7 bases. The CDR3 covers 14 residues. CDR1 is SGHNT, CDR2 YYREEE, per germline (reference sequence). V lost 5 bases and J lost 4; bases outside the gene matches: 9. CDR3 nucleotides: TGTGCCAGCAGTCCCCGGGACAGCGTATACGAGCAGTACTTC. This gives the protein CASSPRDSVYEQYF.

A remark on this clone: The sample holds other DNA sequences that translate to the same CDR3. The rearrangement uses TRBV11-2 and TRBJ2-7; D unclear. Trimming took 3 bases from V and 4 from J, leaving 4 bases between them. This CDR3 is built from 11 residues. Germline V lookup: CDR1 SGHAT, CDR2 FQNNGV. The CDR3 DNA follows: TGTGCCAGCAGCTTGGAATACGAGCAGTACTTC. Encoded protein: CASSLEYEQYF. The complete variable domain, with remaining parts taken from reference TRBV11-2 and TRBJ2-7, reads EAGVAQSPRYKIIEKRQSVAFWCNPISGHATLYWYQQILGQGPKLLIQFQNNGVVDDSQLPKDRFSAERLKGVDSTLKIQPAKLEDSAVYLCASSLEYEQYFGPGTRLTVT.

The V gene is TRBV13, the J gene TRBJ2-7, with TRBD2 matching 12 bases. Per germline, CDR1 PRHDT and CDR2 FYEKMQ (reference sequence). Trimming at V came to 1 base and at J to 5 bases, leaving 6 bases not matched to a gene. CDR3 size: 16 residues. CDR3 in amino acids: CASSLDRLAGAHEQYF. CDR3 DNA sequence: TGTGCCAGCAGCTTAGACCGACTAGCGGGAGCCCACGAGCAGTACTTC.

This clone was counted once. This chain connects TRBV30 to TRBJ2-5; 11 nucleotides line up with TRBD2. The junction had 3 bases not matched to a gene; V was cut back by 4 bases and J by 5 bases. Germline CDR1 reads GTSNPN; CDR2 reads SVGIG (reference sequence). This CDR3 is 13 amino acids long. The CDR3 region has the DNA TGTGCCTGGAAGGTAGCGGGAGGGGAGACCCAGTACTTC. Translation: CAWKVAGGETQYF.